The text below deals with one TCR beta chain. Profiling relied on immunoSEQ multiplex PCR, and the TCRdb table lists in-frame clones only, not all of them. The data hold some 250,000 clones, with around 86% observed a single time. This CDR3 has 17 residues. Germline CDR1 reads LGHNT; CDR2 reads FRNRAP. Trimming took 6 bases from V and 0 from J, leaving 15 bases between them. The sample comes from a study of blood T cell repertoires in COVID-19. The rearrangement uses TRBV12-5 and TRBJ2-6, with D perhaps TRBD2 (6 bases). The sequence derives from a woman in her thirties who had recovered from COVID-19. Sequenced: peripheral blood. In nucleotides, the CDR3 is TGTGCTAGTGGGGGAACGGGACTGTACTCTGGGGCCAACGTCCTGACTTTC. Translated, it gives CASGGTGLYSGANVLTF.